Below are 11 T cell receptor beta chains sequenced from a single sample in a study of regulatory T cells in long-lasting Graves disease. Relying on iRepertoire HTBI primers and Arm-PCR of CDR3 regions, the team built TCR beta libraries. From the multiplex PCR reads, TCRdb called clonotypes with MiXCR, one entry per CDR3 protein. The sample holds about 420,000 distinct CDR3 sequences; roughly 15% are singletons and the top ten take about 25%. Time point specified: newly diagnosed GD, antithyroid drugs for less than 3 months. Making the TCR library involved RNA that had been extracted from PBMCs. Another study also made use of these data, one on T cells in Graves' hyperthyroidism and ophthalmopathy.

The sequenced sample was peripheral blood mononuclear cells (PBMCs), obtained at new diagnosis, from a patient treated with antithyroid drugs. These receptors were collected from a woman in her late teens or twenties with Graves disease.

There are a few counts of this clonotype. Given a much more abundant clone one base away, this may be a read error. The chain is built from TRBV6-1 and TRBJ2-1; either TRBD1 or TRBD2 may fit D (6 bases each). V lost 6 bases and J lost 0, with 12 bases in between. The germline V gene has CDR1 MNHNS and CDR2 SASEGT. The CDR3 loop spans 15 amino acids. The CDR3 region is CASRGGGTSYNEQFF. The CDR3 coding sequence is TGTGCCAGCAGGGGGGGCGGGACCTCCTACAATGAGCAGTTCTTC.

This clonotype has just a few counts. CDR3 residues: CASSLVTTAYGYTF. For the CDR3, the DNA is TGTGCCAGCAGTTTGGTTACGACGGCCTATGGCTACACCTTC. The chain combines TRBV28 with TRBJ1-2; D not certain. Per germline, CDR1 MDHEN and CDR2 SYDVKM. The V and J ends lost 3 bases and 4 bases respectively, with 12 bases between them. This CDR3 is 14 amino acids long.

This clonotype was detected many times. The genes are TRBV29-1 and TRBJ2-2; D is tentatively TRBD1 or TRBD2 (5 bases each). CDR1 and CDR2 from the germline V gene are SQVTM and ANQGSEA. V was cut by 3 bases and J by 1 base, with 9 bases left in between. This CDR3 is 14 amino acids long. The CDR3 loop is CSVDRGGNTGELFF. In DNA form, the CDR3 reads TGCAGCGTTGATCGGGGCGGGAACACCGGGGAGCTGTTTTTT.

This clonotype came up many times. The genes are TRBV28 and TRBJ1-4; a possible D gene is TRBD1 (6 bases). The CDR3 spans 15 residues. Germline CDR1 reads MDHEN; CDR2 reads SYDVKM. V shed 4 bases and J shed 3 bases, with 12 bases lying between them. Here the CDR3 DNA reads TGTGCCAGCAGTTCCTCAGGGGAGGCTAATGAAAAACTGTTTTTT. This encodes CASSSSGEANEKLFF.

This clonotype was observed many times. This chain links TRBV10-3 with TRBJ2-7, with D unclear. Germline V lookup: CDR1 ENHRY, CDR2 SYGVKD. The germline V and J ends were trimmed by 2 bases and 2 bases, with 13 bases remaining between them. The length of the CDR3 is 15 residues. The CDR3 bases are TGTGCCATCAGTGAGATTCAGGACCCCCCCTACGAGCAGTACTTC. This codes for CAISEIQDPPYEQYF.

This clonotype was detected only a few times. The chain couples TRBV4-1 to TRBJ2-3, with 10 positions matching TRBD2. This CDR3 spans 16 amino acids. V shed 0 bases, J shed 5 bases, and the junction held 5 bases outside the gene matches. The germline V gene encodes CDR1 MGHRA and CDR2 YSYEKL. The CDR3 sequence: CASSQDLASGRDTQYF. As DNA, the CDR3 is TGCGCCAGCAGCCAAGATCTGGCTAGCGGGAGAGATACGCAGTATTTT.

This clonotype showed up just a few times. V is TRBV28 and J is TRBJ2-2; TRBD2 might be the D (5 bases). Germline V gene data show CDR1 as MDHEN and CDR2 as SYDVKM. The V gene lost 8 bases and the J gene lost 7 bases, with 8 bases spanning the gap. CDR3 length: 11 residues. CDR3 residues: CASRGIGELFF. For the CDR3, the DNA is TGTGCCAGCCGGGGTATCGGGGAGCTGTTTTTT.

This clonotype was detected many times. The J gene is TRBJ2-1, the V gene TRBV29-1; TRBD2 agrees at 11 bases. V lost 4 bases, J lost 0 bases, and 8 bases stayed unmatched. The CDR3 is made up of 17 amino acids. Germline CDR1 SQVTM, CDR2 ANQGSEA. In DNA, the CDR3 is TGCAGCGTTGCCGGGACTAGCGGAAGGAGCTCCTACAATGAGCAGTTCTTC. Translation: CSVAGTSGRSSYNEQFF.

The chain recombines TRBV19 with TRBJ2-1; the D is unclear. The CDR3 is 13 amino acids. Trimming stripped 4 bases from V and 4 bases from J, with 8 bases between. Per the germline V gene, CDR1 is LNHDA and CDR2 is SQIVND (reference sequence). CDR3 protein: CASSTASYNEQFF. In nucleotides, the CDR3 is TGTGCCAGTAGTACAGCGTCTTACAATGAGCAGTTCTTC.

In the case of this clonotype: This may come from a read error, since a much larger clone is one base off. The chain employs TRBV28 and TRBJ2-1, with 10 positions matching TRBD1. Germline assignment: CDR1 MDHEN and CDR2 SYDVKM. The ends lost 5 bases at V and 10 bases at J; junction bases unmatched: 8. The CDR3 is 14 amino acids. This CDR3 reads CASSPGQGVGEQFF. The CDR3 nucleotides are TGTGCCAGCAGTCCCGGACAGGGGGTTGGCGAGCAGTTCTTC. The variable domain in full, with the rest retrieved from reference TRBV28 and TRBJ2-1, is DVKVTQSSRYLVKRTGEKVFLECVQDMDHENMFWYRQDPGLGLRLIYFSYDVKMKEKGDIPEGYSVSREKKERFSLILESASTNQTSMYLCASSPGQGVGEQFFGPGTRLTVL.

This clonotype was counted between two and nine times. Since a much larger clone is just one base distant, this may be a read error. This chain connects TRBV7-2 to TRBJ2-5; the D gene is possibly TRBD1 (6 bases). CDR1 and CDR2 from the germline V gene are SGHTA and FQGNSA. This CDR3 contains 15 residues. Trimming left V 5 bases short and J 4 bases short, with 17 bases between. The CDR3 DNA sequence: TGTGCCAGCAGCCTTCAACAGGGCGGGTCAGAGACCCAGTACTTC. Protein: CASSLQQGGSETQYF.